This TCR beta chain came from a study of response to subunit inactivated influenza vaccine. TCRdb reprocessed the RT-PCR reads via MiXCR and lists one record per CDR3 protein. Of 800,000 or so distinct CDR3 sequences in the sample, approximately 21% were seen once. Points from the study as a whole: The authors put forward the suggestion that each seasonal influenza vaccination may bring in only a limited number of new T cells.

The CDR3 has 14 residues. In germline, CDR1 is DFQATT, CDR2 SNEGSKA (reference sequence). Trimming took 6 bases from V and 2 from J; bases not matched to a gene: 9. This clonotype was seen more than once but under ten times. The antigen is unknown. The receptor comes from a man in his fifties who received an inactivated influenza vaccine. The sample was PBMCs from blood, taken 4 to 6 days after vaccination. This chain joins TRBV20-1 and TRBJ2-7; TRBD2 matches at 8 bases. DNA for the CDR3: TGCAGTGCCTACAGCGGGAGCTTCCCCTACGAGCAGTACTTC. It specifies CSAYSGSFPYEQYF.